This T cell receptor (beta chain) was found in a study of blood T cells in healthy people across ages. Findings of the study overall: Samples with more naive T cells showed higher observed beta diversity.

A second roughly 7 to 12 cycle PCR used barcoded and J-beta primers. Each CDR3 protein is one row after TCRdb ran MiXCR on the 5' RACE reads. This table holds approximately 1.5 million distinct CDR3 sequences, 35% to 45% found once. In the case of this clonotype: Its target is unknown.

Each sample yielded at least 6 million isolated PBMCs. The origin of this receptor is a woman between 18 and 30 years old in good health. The sample consisted of blood.

CDR3 coding DNA: TGTGCCAGCAGCCCCACTGGGACTCGGGTCGTCTATGAGCAGTTCTTC. Translating it yields CASSPTGTRVVYEQFF. The chain has TRBV6-6 and TRBJ2-1; D might be TRBD2 (6 bases). CDR3 length: 16 residues. Trimming removed 6 bases at V and 8 bases at J, with 23 bases between. Germline lookup yields CDR1 MNHNY and CDR2 SVGAGI (reference sequence).